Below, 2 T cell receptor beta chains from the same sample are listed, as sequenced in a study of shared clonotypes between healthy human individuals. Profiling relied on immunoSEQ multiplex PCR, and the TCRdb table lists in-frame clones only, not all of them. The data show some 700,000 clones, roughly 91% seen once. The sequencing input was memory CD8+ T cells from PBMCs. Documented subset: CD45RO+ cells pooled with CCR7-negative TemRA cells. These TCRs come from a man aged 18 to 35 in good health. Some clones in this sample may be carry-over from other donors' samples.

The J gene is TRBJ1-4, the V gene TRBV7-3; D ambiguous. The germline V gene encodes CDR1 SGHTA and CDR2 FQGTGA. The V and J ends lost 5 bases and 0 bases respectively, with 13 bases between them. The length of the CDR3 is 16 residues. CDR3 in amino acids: CASSRPYATTNEKLFF. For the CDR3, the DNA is TGTGCCAGCAGCAGGCCGTACGCCACAACTAATGAAAAACTGTTTTTT.

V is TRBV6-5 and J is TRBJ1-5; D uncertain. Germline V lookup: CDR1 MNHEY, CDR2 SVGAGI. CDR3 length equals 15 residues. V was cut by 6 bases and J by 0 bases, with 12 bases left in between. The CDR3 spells CASSTSLYSNQPQHF. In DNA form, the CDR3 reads TGTGCCAGCAGCACCTCCCTGTATAGCAATCAGCCCCAGCATTTT.